This entry lists 29 T cell receptor beta chains sequenced from one sample in a study of blood T cell repertoires in COVID-19. Libraries were prepared by immunoSEQ multiplex PCR; TCRdb keeps only in-frame clonotypes and omits some of them. The table shows around 130,000 clones, with 84% occurring only once. The sequenced material came from peripheral blood. All receptors derive from a woman of 80 years or more with acute or convalescent COVID-19.

This CDR3 reads CASSVEGGGYTF. The CDR3 DNA is TGTGCCAGCAGCGTAGAAGGGGGAGGCTACACCTTC. This chain uses TRBV9 with TRBJ1-2; weak D call: TRBD1 (6 bases). V was clipped by 0 bases and J by 8 bases, with 8 bases between them. Germline-derived CDR1 and CDR2 are SGDLS and YYNGEE. The CDR3 length is 12 residues.

V usage is TRBV13 and J usage is TRBJ2-1, with 12 bases fitting TRBD2. The CDR3 runs to 18 residues. The germline V gene has CDR1 PRHDT and CDR2 FYEKMQ (reference sequence). V shed 4 bases, J shed 5 bases, and the junction held 12 bases outside the gene matches. In DNA form, the CDR3 reads TGTGCCAGCAGCTCAATAAAACTAGCGGGGGGTTCAAACAATGAGCAGTTCTTC. Translation gives CASSSIKLAGGSNNEQFF.

The J gene is TRBJ2-3, the V gene TRBV5-5, with 9 bases matching TRBD1. This CDR3 has 16 amino acids. V was pared by 3 bases and J by 3 bases, with 8 bases of the junction left unmatched. Germline V gene data show CDR1 as SGHKS and CDR2 as YYEKEE (reference sequence). CDR3 coding DNA: TGTGCCAGCAGCTCTTTACAGGGGGCTAGGACAGATACGCAGTATTTT. It yields the protein CASSSLQGARTDTQYF.

The chain recombines TRBV6-5 with TRBJ2-1; TRBD2 matches 14 bases. J lost 10 bases, V lost 6 bases, and 8 bases had no gene match. This CDR3 has 15 amino acids. Germline loops: CDR1 MNHEY, CDR2 SVGAGI. The CDR3 reads CASRAGTSGSNEQFF. The CDR3 coding sequence is TGTGCCAGCAGAGCAGGGACTAGCGGGAGTAACGAGCAGTTCTTC.

The V gene is TRBV19, the J gene TRBJ1-5, with a weak D call TRBD1 (5 bases). V was shortened by 4 bases and J by 0 bases, with 10 bases between the two germline ends. Germline V gene data show CDR1 as LNHDA and CDR2 as SQIVND (reference sequence). This CDR3 has 15 residues. The CDR3 loop is CASSKRQSSNQPQHF. DNA of the CDR3: TGTGCCAGTAGTAAGAGACAGAGTAGCAATCAGCCCCAGCATTTT.

V and J are TRBV5-1 and TRBJ1-2; 7 nucleotides match TRBD1. This CDR3 spans 13 amino acids. Germline CDR1 is SGHRS and CDR2 is YFSETQ. V was clipped by 3 bases and J by 3 bases; unmatched bases: 2. This CDR3 reads CASSSDRHYGYTF. The CDR3 coding sequence is TGCGCCAGCAGCTCGGACAGGCACTATGGCTACACCTTC.

The chain joins TRBV24-1 to TRBJ2-3, with TRBD1 matching over 9 bases. V lost 5 bases to trimming and J lost 3 bases; unmatched junction nucleotides: 2. The CDR3 consists of 14 residues. Germline V lookup: CDR1 KGHDR, CDR2 SFDVKD. The CDR3 protein is CATSGTGVTDTQYF. The CDR3 DNA sequence: TGTGCCACCAGTGGGACAGGGGTTACAGATACGCAGTATTTT.

The V and J genes are TRBV3-1 (or the pseudogene TRBV3-2) and TRBJ2-1; TRBD2 aligns across 11 bases. CDR1 is LGHDT, CDR2 YNNKEL, per germline (reference sequence). The V and J ends lost 5 bases and 1 base, in that order; junction bases with no gene match: 4. This CDR3 comprises 16 residues. CDR3 protein: CASSYGTSGSYNEQFF. The CDR3 DNA is TGTGCCAGCAGCTACGGGACTAGCGGTTCCTACAATGAGCAGTTCTTC.

The chain recombines TRBV7-8 with TRBJ2-1; possibly TRBD2 for D (6 bases). The germline CDR1 and CDR2 sequences are SGHVS and FQNEAQ. Trimming shortened V by 1 base and J by 3 bases, and 13 bases separated the two germline ends. The CDR3 consists of 16 residues. CDR3 protein: CASSLVAGLNYNEQFF. The CDR3 DNA sequence: TGTGCCAGCAGCTTAGTGGCGGGACTCAACTACAATGAGCAGTTCTTC.

Here the CDR3 DNA reads TGCGCCAGCAGCCAAGCCCCCCGCGGGTCGAACACCGGGGAGCTGTTTTTT. Translating it yields CASSQAPRGSNTGELFF. V usage is TRBV4-3 and J usage is TRBJ2-2; maybe TRBD2 (5 bases). This CDR3 has 17 amino acids. V gave up 1 base and J gave up 0 bases, with 12 bases separating them. From germline, CDR1 is LGHNA and CDR2 YSLEER.

This chain uses TRBV30 with TRBJ1-3; D is ambiguous. The germline V and J ends were trimmed by 2 bases and 3 bases, with 14 bases remaining between them. CDR1 is GTSNPN and CDR2 is SVGIG in the germline V gene (reference sequence). This CDR3 region has 15 residues. CDR3 amino acids: CAWSPRGRGGNTIYF. The CDR3 DNA follows: TGTGCCTGGAGTCCTCGGGGTAGAGGTGGAAACACCATATATTTT.

The J gene is TRBJ2-7, the V gene TRBV2; D ambiguous. Trimming took 4 bases from V and 2 from J, leaving 9 bases between them. Germline values: CDR1 SNHLY, CDR2 FYNNEI. The CDR3 sequence is 13 residues long. CDR3 amino acids: CASSGRATYEQYF. DNA for the CDR3: TGTGCCAGCAGTGGTAGAGCTACCTACGAGCAGTACTTC.

This chain links TRBV7-8 with TRBJ2-7, with D tentatively TRBD2 (5 bases). The length of the CDR3 is 13 residues. Per the germline V gene, CDR1 is SGHVS and CDR2 is FQNEAQ. The germline V and J ends were trimmed by 6 bases and 5 bases, with 14 bases remaining between them. The CDR3: CASRPEGYNEQYF. The CDR3 DNA is TGTGCCAGCAGGCCAGAGGGCTACAACGAGCAGTACTTC.

The genes are TRBV15 and TRBJ1-3, with D possibly being TRBD1 (5 bases). With 0 bases removed from V and 0 bases from J, the gap between germline ends came to 9 bases. Germline V gene sequence: CDR1 LNHNV, CDR2 YYDKDF (reference sequence). The CDR3 has 16 residues. The CDR3 DNA follows: TGTGCCACCAGCAGAGATGGGCAGGGCTCTGGAAACACCATATATTTT. The encoded protein is CATSRDGQGSGNTIYF.

The chain links TRBV19 to TRBJ2-7, with D uncertain. CDR3 length: 11 amino acids. CDR1 and CDR2 from the germline V gene are LNHDA and SQIVND (reference sequence). V shed 4 bases and J shed 4 bases, with 5 bases lying between them. CDR3 protein: CASSSYYEQYF. CDR3 bases: TGTGCCAGTAGTAGTTATTACGAGCAGTACTTC.

The chain uses TRBV15 and TRBJ1-1; tentatively, D is TRBD1 (6 bases). The germline gives CDR1 LNHNV, CDR2 YYDKDF (reference sequence). The CDR3 spans 18 residues. V lost 2 bases, J lost 0 bases, and 19 bases lay in between. The CDR3 nucleotides are TGTGCCACCAGCAGAAGGGGCTCGGGACATTCCATGAACACTGAAGCTTTCTTT. Protein sequence: CATSRRGSGHSMNTEAFF.

This chain links TRBV7-9 with TRBJ2-1; TRBD2 matches at 9 bases. The germline V gene has CDR1 SEHNR and CDR2 FQNEAQ (reference sequence). This CDR3 has 16 residues. Trimming took 5 bases from V and 2 from J; bases not matched to a gene: 7. Here the CDR3 reads CASSAHSGGAYNEQFF. Written as DNA, the CDR3 is TGTGCCAGCAGCGCCCATAGCGGGGGAGCCTACAATGAGCAGTTCTTC.

The J gene is TRBJ2-2, the V gene TRBV9; D is undetermined. This CDR3 comprises 14 residues. Germline V gene lookup returns CDR1 SGDLS and CDR2 YYNGEE. With 3 bases removed from V and 0 bases from J, the gap between germline ends came to 6 bases. The CDR3 DNA is TGTGCCAGCAGCGGCACAGCGAACACCGGGGAGCTGTTTTTT. Translating gives CASSGTANTGELFF.

J is TRBJ1-2 and V is TRBV7-9; 8 bases agree with TRBD1. This CDR3 has 15 amino acids. Germline CDR1 and CDR2: SEHNR and FQNEAQ (reference sequence). The trim removed 5 bases at V and 2 bases at J, leaving 7 bases unmatched. Here the CDR3 DNA reads TGTGCCAGCAGCCCCAGGGACAGGAAAAACTATGGCTACACCTTC. The encoded protein is CASSPRDRKNYGYTF.

This clone has more than one count but fewer than ten. The rearrangement links TRBV27 to TRBJ2-1, with no clear D. CDR1 and CDR2 from the germline V gene are MNHEY and SMNVEV (reference sequence). Trimming shortened V by 8 bases and J by 4 bases, and 9 bases separated the two germline ends. The CDR3 runs to 12 residues. CDR3 sequence reads: CASVLAYNEQFF. For the CDR3, the DNA is TGTGCCAGCGTTCTGGCTTACAATGAGCAGTTCTTC.

The rearrangement uses TRBV2 and TRBJ2-2; TRBD1 agrees at 7 bases. CDR1 SNHLY and CDR2 FYNNEI come from the germline V gene. The CDR3 covers 13 residues. J was trimmed by 5 bases and V by 5 bases; bases with no gene match: 2. The CDR3 here is CASSRQGTGELFF. The CDR3 DNA sequence: TGTGCCAGCAGTAGACAGGGTACCGGGGAGCTGTTTTTT.

The CDR3 DNA reads as TGTGCCAGCAGCCCGCCGACAGGGGGCACCGGGGAGCTGTTTTTT. The encoded protein is CASSPPTGGTGELFF. The J gene is TRBJ2-2, the V gene TRBV7-2; TRBD1 matches at 9 bases. J lost 4 bases, V lost 5 bases, and 5 bases had no gene match. CDR1 is SGHTA, CDR2 FQGNSA, per germline. The CDR3 extends over 15 amino acids.

The V call is TRBV2, the J call TRBJ2-1; 9 nucleotides line up with TRBD2. The CDR3 extends over 15 amino acids. The V and J ends lost 6 bases and 0 bases, in that order; junction bases with no gene match: 3. Germline CDR1 reads SNHLY; CDR2 reads FYNNEI. CDR3: CASRVSGSSYNEQFF. CDR3 DNA: TGTGCCAGCAGAGTTAGCGGGAGCTCCTACAATGAGCAGTTCTTC.

The chain has TRBV21-1 and TRBJ2-1; TRBD2 is the table's D call and was not checked against the DNA. TRBV21-1 constitutes a pseudogene. CDR3 length equals 15 residues. For the CDR3, the DNA is TGTGCCAGCAGCAAAGGAGTGAGGGCCTTAGATGAGCAGTTCTTC. Protein product: CASSKGVRALDEQFF.

This clone was detected only once. The chain uses TRBV19 and TRBJ2-5, with D possibly TRBD1 on 6 matching bases. The CDR3 runs 12 residues. Germline V gives CDR1 LNHDA, CDR2 SQIVND (reference sequence). Trimming left V 4 bases short and J 4 bases short, with 7 bases between. The CDR3 nucleotides read TGTGCCAGTAGTAGAGGGGGAGAGACCCAGTACTTC. Its translation: CASSRGGETQYF.

V and J are TRBV7-2 and TRBJ2-1, with TRBD2 matching over 7 bases. This CDR3 spans 12 amino acids. CDR1 SGHTA and CDR2 FQGNSA come from the germline V gene. V lost 1 base to trimming and J lost 13 bases; unmatched junction nucleotides: 4. The DNA for the CDR3 is TGTGCCAGCAGCTTAGAGACGGGACTACAGTTCTTC. Its translation is CASSLETGLQFF.

This sequence joins TRBV11-2 and TRBJ2-1; 13 bases fit TRBD2. J was trimmed by 6 bases and V by 4 bases; bases with no gene match: 9. This CDR3 has 17 residues. Germline V CDR1 and CDR2: SGHAT, FQNNGV. This CDR3 reads CASSSGLAGSSSNEQFF. The CDR3 nucleotides read TGTGCCAGCAGCTCGGGACTAGCGGGATCGTCGAGCAATGAGCAGTTCTTC.

Regarding this clone: Other DNA sequences in the same sample also yield this CDR3. V is TRBV19 and J is TRBJ1-6; maybe TRBD1 (5 bases). CDR1 LNHDA and CDR2 SQIVND come from the germline V gene (reference sequence). The CDR3 length is 14 residues. V was shortened by 5 bases and J by 6 bases, with 11 bases between the two germline ends. The CDR3 sequence: CASSVTGPNSPLHF. The CDR3 DNA reads as TGTGCCAGTAGTGTTACAGGTCCTAATTCACCCCTCCACTTT.

This clone was seen only a few times. This sequence joins TRBV19 and TRBJ1-6; 7 nucleotides match TRBD1. The CDR3 length is 15 residues. CDR1 is LNHDA, CDR2 SQIVND, per germline (reference sequence). V lost 5 bases, J lost 9 bases, and 10 bases stayed unmatched. CDR3 loop: CASSPQGSIGSPLHF. CDR3 bases: TGTGCCAGTAGTCCACAGGGGTCAATCGGTTCACCCCTCCACTTT.